The next 7 T cell receptor beta chains were all read from a single sample in a study of blood T cells in healthy people across ages. Next came a second PCR, run for 7 to 11 cycles, which used a sample-barcoded 5' primer along with a J-beta primer mix. TCRdb called the 5' RACE reads again in MiXCR, with one record for every CDR3 protein. The table has about 1.8 million distinct CDR3 sequences, 49% seen once. Material for sequencing was blood. The receptors stem from a woman aged 40 to 49 in good health.

This clonotype was detected only a few times. The chain joins TRBV6-2 or TRBV6-3 to TRBJ1-2; D unresolved. The CDR3 contains 14 residues. Trimming left V 0 bases short and J 4 bases short, with 9 bases between. Germline CDR1 is MNHEY and CDR2 is SVGEGT. The CDR3 spells CASSYSSGGYGYTF. CDR3 bases: TGTGCCAGCAGTTACTCGAGCGGAGGCTATGGCTACACCTTC.

This chain links TRBV7-9 with TRBJ1-2; D gene uncertain. CDR1 SEHNR and CDR2 FQNEAQ come from the germline V gene (reference sequence). Deletions cut 6 bases from V and 6 bases from J, with 20 bases between. The CDR3 is 15 amino acids. CDR3 nucleotide sequence: TGTGCCAGCAGGTACCCGGGATTAAGAGAAGATGGCTACACCTTC. Translated: CASRYPGLREDGYTF.

This clonotype was detected a few times. The CDR3 region has the DNA TGTGCCAGCAGCTCAGGGGTAGAGCGAGAGACTTTCTTT. This translates into CASSSGVERETFF. The chain uses TRBV7-3 and TRBJ1-1, with D possibly being TRBD1 (6 bases). In germline, CDR1 is SGHTA, CDR2 FQGTGA. Trimming removed 4 bases from V and 12 bases from J, with 18 bases in between. This CDR3 comprises 13 residues.

This clonotype was recorded only once. V gene TRBV5-1 combines with J gene TRBJ2-6; TRBD1 aligns across 9 bases. The trim removed 5 bases at V and 0 bases at J, leaving 9 bases unmatched. This CDR3 is built from 18 residues. Germline CDR1 and CDR2: SGHRS and YFSETQ. The CDR3 region has the DNA TGCGCCAGCAGGTCGACCGGGACAGGGCGCTCTGGGGCCAACGTCCTGACTTTC. Its translation is CASRSTGTGRSGANVLTF.

This clonotype came up a few times. The rearrangement joins TRBV28 to TRBJ2-6; 7 positions agree with TRBD2. Germline V lookup: CDR1 MDHEN, CDR2 SYDVKM. With V trimmed by 4 bases and J by 3 bases, 3 bases remained unmatched. The CDR3 loop spans 15 amino acids. The CDR3 spells CASSSAGDGANVLTF. CDR3 DNA: TGTGCCAGCAGTTCTGCGGGGGATGGGGCCAACGTCCTGACTTTC.

A single count supports this clonotype. The rearrangement joins TRBV6-2 or TRBV6-3 to TRBJ1-1, with a possible D match to TRBD1 (6 bases). The CDR3 has 15 amino acids. The germline V gene encodes CDR1 MNHEY and CDR2 SVGEGT. V was trimmed by 6 bases and J by 1 base, leaving 15 bases between them. For the CDR3, the DNA is TGTGCCAGCAGGTTCCGGGACACTCAGAACACTGAAGCTTTCTTT. Translated, it gives CASRFRDTQNTEAFF.

The V gene is TRBV7-2, the J gene TRBJ2-3; 9 bases map to TRBD1. V trimming: 6 bases; J trimming: 6 bases; junction bases outside the gene matches: 7. This CDR3 comprises 14 residues. Germline CDR1 is SGHTA and CDR2 is FQGNSA. For the CDR3, the DNA is TGTGCCAGCAGGGGGGACAGGGACGGCGATACGCAGTATTTT. Its protein is CASRGDRDGDTQYF.